These T cell receptor beta chains were read from a single sample in a study of blood T cell repertoires in COVID-19. Assay: immunoSEQ multiplex PCR; the TCRdb copy retains only in-frame clones and omits some. The sample holds 300,000 or so clones, about nine tenths seen once. The specimen was peripheral blood. These receptor sequences come from a woman in her forties with acute or convalescent COVID-19. The CDR3 runs from the conserved cysteine through the conserved F or W. Each record gives: clone size, D gene, V gene, J gene, CDR3 DNA, CDR3 protein. The D gene is left open where the match is weak. Clone size, where shown, is once, few, many, or a class for clones that have expanded.

NA	NA	TRBV19	TRBJ1-1	TGTGCCAGTAGTGAACAGAGGAACACTGAAGCTTTCTTT	CASSEQRNTEAFF
NA	NA	TRBV13	TRBJ2-2	TGTGCCAGCAGCTATGGCAGGAACACCGGGGAGCTGTTTTTT	CASSYGRNTGELFF
NA	TRBD2	TRBV18	TRBJ2-3	TGTGCCAGCTCACCTCAAAGCGGGGGCCCCATTCGGGATACGCAGTATTTT	CASSPQSGGPIRDTQYF
NA	NA	TRBV2	TRBJ1-6	TGTGCCAGCAGAAGGGGGGGAGGCTCACCCCTCCACTTT	CASRRGGGSPLHF
NA	TRBD1	TRBV7-2	TRBJ2-5	TGTGCCAGCAGATCCACAGGGGGCAGGGAGACCCAGTACTTC	CASRSTGGRETQYF
NA	NA	TRBV12-5	TRBJ2-6	TGTGCTAGTGGTTTGGTGTTAGGAGGGGCTGGGGCCAACGTCCTGACTTTC	CASGLVLGGAGANVLTF
NA	NA	TRBV4-1	TRBJ1-2	TGCGCCAGCAGCCAAGTTTTCATCGGCACGACCAGGGCTAGACCTACTAACTATGGCTACACCTTC	CASSQVFIGTTRARPTNYGYTF
NA	NA	TRBV5-1	TRBJ1-6	TGCGCCAGCAGCCGCGGAGGGGGGGTTAATTCACCCCTCCACTTT	CASSRGGGVNSPLHF
once	NA	TRBV5-1	TRBJ2-3	TGCGCCAGCAGCCCGGGGGTAGCTAGCTTCACAGATACGCAGTATTTT	CASSPGVASFTDTQYF
once	TRBD1	TRBV30	TRBJ1-2	TGTGCCTGCGCTCCACAGGGGAGGTATGGCTACACCTTC	CACAPQGRYGYTF
NA	NA	TRBV6-5	TRBJ1-5	TGTGCCAGCGCGCCCGATAGCAATCAGCCCCAGCATTTT	CASAPDSNQPQHF
NA	NA	TRBV12-2	TRBJ1-1	TGTGCAAGTCGCTCCCAGGGGGCCAGCTGGGAGGAAGCTTTCTTT	CASRSQGASWEEAFF
NA	NA	TRBV5-8	TRBJ2-1	TGTGCCAGCAGCCCCCCAGCCCCGGGGACTCCACACAATGAGCAGTTCTTC	CASSPPAPGTPHNEQFF
NA	NA	TRBV11-2	TRBJ2-5	TGTGCCAGCAGCTTACCGGGACAAGAGACCCAGTACTTC	CASSLPGQETQYF
NA	NA	TRBV10-3	TRBJ1-6	TGTGCCACGGGAAAGGCGGGACTCTTTGATTCACCCCTCCACTTT	CATGKAGLFDSPLHF
NA	NA	TRBV6-6	TRBJ2-5	TGTGCCAGCAGTTACTCGTTCTCGGCGAGAGGAGAGACCCAGTACTTC	CASSYSFSARGETQYF